This passage covers 29 T cell receptor beta chains from one sample sequenced in a study of T cell changes during pregnancy in multiple sclerosis. Sequencing used immunoSEQ multiplex PCR; TCRdb keeps in-frame clones, though not all of them. The sample lists 35,000 to 50,000 clones; approximately 90% were seen once. The sample consisted of CD4+ T cells from peripheral blood mononuclear cells, taken in the first trimester of pregnancy. The receptors stem from a female donor with multiple sclerosis, enrolled in a pregnancy study.

The V gene is TRBV18, the J gene TRBJ1-2; no reliable D call. V lost 2 bases and J lost 3, with 7 bases in between. CDR3 length: 13 residues. Per the germline V gene, CDR1 is KGHSH and CDR2 is LQKENI. The CDR3: CASSPSRYYGYTF. In nucleotides, the CDR3 is TGTGCCAGCTCACCATCGAGGTACTATGGCTACACCTTC.

This clone was recorded only once. The rearrangement links TRBV5-1 to TRBJ2-2; the D gene is possibly TRBD2 (7 bases). V was trimmed by 4 bases and J by 5 bases, leaving 18 bases between them. Germline CDR1 reads SGHRS; CDR2 reads YFSETQ. The CDR3 extends over 16 amino acids. CDR3 amino acids: CASSPEGGAWTGELFF. The CDR3 DNA reads TGCGCCAGCAGCCCCGAGGGGGGGGCTTGGACCGGGGAGCTGTTTTTT. Full variable domain (remainder filled in from reference TRBV5-1 and TRBJ2-2): KAGVTQTPRYLIKTRGQQVTLSCSPISGHRSVSWYQQTPGQGLQFLFEYFSETQRNKGNFPGRFSGRQFSNSRSEMNVSTLELGDSALYLCASSPEGGAWTGELFFGEGSRLTVL.

This clone appeared once. The J gene is TRBJ2-3, the V gene TRBV6-5; 7 nucleotides agree with TRBD2. The CDR3 spans 13 residues. Trimming cost V 5 bases and J 14 bases; bases outside gene matches: 13. Germline CDR1 MNHEY, CDR2 SVGAGI. The CDR3 is CASSRRGGSLAYF. The CDR3 nucleotides are TGTGCCAGCAGTCGAAGGGGCGGGAGTTTGGCGTATTTT.

DNA for the CDR3: TGTGCCAGCCCGACAGGGCTCCCGAACACCGGGGAGCTGTTTTTT. Its translation: CASPTGLPNTGELFF. This rearrangement joins TRBV25-1 to TRBJ2-2; TRBD1 aligns across 7 bases. CDR1 MGHDK and CDR2 SYGVNS come from the germline V gene. The CDR3 runs to 15 residues. The J segment lost 0 bases and the V segment lost 8 bases, leaving 6 bases of the junction unmatched.

This chain joins TRBV6-5 and TRBJ2-1, with 9 bases that match TRBD2. Germline CDR1 reads MNHEY; CDR2 reads SVGAGI. J lost 9 bases, V lost 2 bases, and 8 bases had no gene match. This CDR3 spans 15 amino acids. CDR3 sequence: CASSYSAGGSGEQFF. CDR3 in DNA: TGTGCCAGCAGTTACAGCGCGGGAGGGAGCGGTGAGCAGTTCTTC.

The rearrangement links TRBV19 to TRBJ2-7, with D possibly matching TRBD1 (5 bases). The V end lost 4 bases, the J end lost 2 bases, and 6 bases lay between the germline ends. Per the germline V gene, CDR1 is LNHDA and CDR2 is SQIVND (reference sequence). The CDR3 spans 12 residues. The CDR3, as DNA: TGTGCCAGTAGTAAGGGGACCTACGAGCAGTACTTC. Protein sequence: CASSKGTYEQYF.

The V call is TRBV19, the J call TRBJ2-1; 12 bases map to TRBD2. There are 16 residues in the CDR3. V dropped 4 bases and J dropped 4; count of bases not matched to a gene: 5. Per germline, CDR1 LNHDA and CDR2 SQIVND (reference sequence). The CDR3 is CASSTRTSGEYNEQFF. The CDR3 region has the DNA TGTGCCAGTAGTACCCGGACTAGCGGGGAATACAATGAGCAGTTCTTC.

This chain links TRBV27 with TRBJ1-6; D is possibly TRBD1 (6 bases). Deletions cut 5 bases from V and 5 bases from J, with 10 bases between. CDR3 length equals 14 residues. Germline CDR1 is MNHEY and CDR2 is SMNVEV (reference sequence). The CDR3 sequence: CASSRQGNNSPLHF. CDR3 in DNA: TGTGCCAGCAGTCGGCAGGGGAATAATTCACCCCTCCACTTT.

This rearrangement joins TRBV7-6 to TRBJ2-2; D is undetermined. The V end lost 1 base, the J end lost 1 base, and 10 bases lay between the germline ends. The CDR3 contains 16 residues. Germline V CDR1 and CDR2: SGHVS, FNYEAQ. In DNA form, the CDR3 reads TGTGCCAGCAGCTTAGTTTTGGCGGAGAACACCGGGGAGCTGTTTTTT. Protein sequence: CASSLVLAENTGELFF.

The chain recombines TRBV28 with TRBJ1-1, with 9 bases identical to TRBD1. Germline V gives CDR1 MDHEN, CDR2 SYDVKM. The V and J ends lost 2 bases and 2 bases, in that order; junction bases with no gene match: 6. The CDR3 runs to 16 residues. CDR3 coding DNA: TGTGCCAGCAGTTTAACAGGGGGCGCAGGAAACACTGAAGCTTTCTTT. This translates into CASSLTGGAGNTEAFF.

The CDR3 here is CSVAIQGLAGALDTQYF. CDR3 nucleotide sequence: TGCAGCGTTGCTATACAGGGACTAGCGGGAGCTCTAGATACGCAGTATTTT. The chain joins TRBV29-1 to TRBJ2-3, with 14 bases that match TRBD2. The CDR3 is made up of 17 amino acids. The ends lost 4 bases at V and 5 bases at J; junction bases unmatched: 11. The V gene's germline CDR1 is SQVTM and CDR2 ANQGSEA.

In the case of this clone: The identical CDR3 is also encoded by other nucleotide sequences in the sample. V and J are TRBV5-1 and TRBJ2-2; 9 bases map to TRBD2. This CDR3 comprises 16 residues. The V and J ends lost 0 bases and 2 bases, in that order; junction bases with no gene match: 2. Germline assignment: CDR1 SGHRS and CDR2 YFSETQ. CDR3 coding DNA: TGCGCCAGCAGCTTGGGGCTAGCGGGAAACACCGGGGAGCTGTTTTTT. Its translation is CASSLGLAGNTGELFF. Full variable domain (outside the CDR3, taken from reference TRBV5-1 and TRBJ2-2): KAGVTQTPRYLIKTRGQQVTLSCSPISGHRSVSWYQQTPGQGLQFLFEYFSETQRNKGNFPGRFSGRQFSNSRSEMNVSTLELGDSALYLCASSLGLAGNTGELFFGEGSRLTVL.

This clone showed up just a few times. This rearrangement joins TRBV2 to TRBJ2-3; 11 bases match TRBD2. Germline loops: CDR1 SNHLY, CDR2 FYNNEI. The CDR3 is made up of 14 amino acids. The junction had 3 bases not matched to a gene; V was cut back by 6 bases and J by 4 bases. For the CDR3, the DNA is TGTGCCAGCAGGAAGGGACTAGCGGCAGATACGCAGTATTTT. Translating it yields CASRKGLAADTQYF.

The CDR3 here is CASSVGSGGQAAQYF. The CDR3 nucleotides read TGTGCCAGCAGCGTAGGGTCGGGAGGTCAAGCGGCGCAGTATTTT. This rearrangement joins TRBV9 to TRBJ2-3; TRBD2 aligns across 7 bases. The CDR3 has 15 amino acids. CDR1 and CDR2 from the germline V gene are SGDLS and YYNGEE. V gave up 0 bases and J gave up 10 bases; unmatched junction bases: 11.

This rearrangement joins TRBV7-9 to TRBJ1-2, with D possibly TRBD1 on 6 matching bases. This CDR3 is built from 16 residues. Looked up from germline, CDR1 is SEHNR and CDR2 is FQNEAQ (reference sequence). With 2 bases removed from V and 5 bases from J, the gap between germline ends came to 18 bases. CDR3 sequence reads: CASSLTYRDRVYGYTF. The CDR3 DNA sequence: TGTGCCAGCAGCTTAACCTACAGGGATAGGGTTTATGGCTACACCTTC.

The chain links TRBV7-9 to TRBJ2-3, with TRBD2 matching over 12 bases. CDR3 length: 18 residues. V lost 3 bases, J lost 0 bases, and 7 bases stayed unmatched. CDR1 and CDR2 (germline): SEHNR, FQNEAQ (reference sequence). CDR3 region: CASSLRLAGVISTDTQYF. For the CDR3, the DNA is TGTGCCAGCAGCTTGAGACTAGCGGGAGTAATCAGCACAGATACGCAGTATTTT.

The chain couples TRBV2 to TRBJ2-4; D may be TRBD1 (5 bases). Germline assignment: CDR1 SNHLY and CDR2 FYNNEI. With 2 bases removed from V and 0 bases from J, the gap between germline ends came to 8 bases. The CDR3 length is 15 residues. The CDR3 is CASSEQGLAKNIQYF. Written as DNA, the CDR3 is TGTGCCAGCAGTGAACAGGGTCTAGCCAAAAACATTCAGTACTTC. Based on the CDR3 plus reference TRBV2 and TRBJ2-4, the full variable domain is EPEVTQTPSHQVTQMGQEVILRCVPISNHLYFYWYRQILGQKVEFLVSFYNNEISEKSEIFDDQFSVERPDGSNFTLKIRSTKLEDSAMYFCASSEQGLAKNIQYFGAGTRLSVL.

The chain carries TRBV6-5 and TRBJ2-7, with D perhaps TRBD1 (6 bases). The V gene lost 3 bases and the J gene lost 3 bases, with 12 bases spanning the gap. The CDR3 runs 14 residues. Germline V gene sequence: CDR1 MNHEY, CDR2 SVGAGI. The CDR3: CASSYKGQRYEQYF. The CDR3 DNA sequence: TGTGCCAGCAGTTATAAAGGACAGCGCTACGAGCAGTACTTC.

A few counts support this clone. This chain uses TRBV6-6 with TRBJ1-5; the D gene is possibly TRBD1 (5 bases). CDR3 length: 15 amino acids. V was clipped by 6 bases and J by 5 bases, with 17 bases between them. Germline assignment: CDR1 MNHNY and CDR2 SVGAGI (reference sequence). For the CDR3, the DNA is TGTGCCAGCAGGTCGACAGCCCCCACTCATCAGCCCCAGCATTTT. It translates to CASRSTAPTHQPQHF.

The V and J genes are TRBV4-1 and TRBJ2-2; 8 bases are shared with TRBD2. Germline CDR1 reads MGHRA; CDR2 reads YSYEKL. The CDR3 loop spans 15 amino acids. Trimming took 1 base from V and 6 from J; bases not matched to a gene: 4. As DNA, the CDR3 is TGCGCCAGCAGCCAAGTCAGCGGGAGAGCCGGGGAGCTGTTTTTT. Protein: CASSQVSGRAGELFF.

This clone was counted a single time. This chain connects TRBV5-8 to TRBJ2-2, with TRBD1 matching over 7 bases. V gave up 1 base and J gave up 7 bases; unmatched junction bases: 4. This CDR3 has 14 residues. In germline, CDR1 is SGHTS, CDR2 YDEGEE. In DNA form, the CDR3 reads TGTGCCAGCAGCTTGAAAGGGGGCATCGGGGAGCTGTTTTTT. Protein product: CASSLKGGIGELFF.

J is TRBJ2-5 and V is TRBV7-2; 7 positions match TRBD2. Trimming cost V 4 bases and J 4 bases; bases outside gene matches: 9. Germline V gene data show CDR1 as SGHTA and CDR2 as FQGNSA. This CDR3 is 15 amino acids long. The CDR3 is CASSSGLRGVETQYF. CDR3 DNA: TGTGCCAGCAGCTCAGGACTCCGGGGGGTAGAGACCCAGTACTTC.

The chain joins TRBV10-3 to TRBJ2-5; 12 nucleotides agree with TRBD2. V shed 0 bases and J 7 bases; nucleotides not matched to a gene: 9. Germline lookup yields CDR1 ENHRY and CDR2 SYGVKD. CDR3 size: 17 residues. The CDR3 sequence: CAISESATSGSMGTQYF. The CDR3 bases are TGTGCCATCAGTGAGTCCGCGACTAGCGGGAGTATGGGGACCCAGTACTTC.

The chain employs TRBV30 and TRBJ2-3; 7 nucleotides line up with TRBD2. V lost 2 bases, J lost 3 bases, and 8 bases stayed unmatched. Per germline, CDR1 GTSNPN and CDR2 SVGIG (reference sequence). This CDR3 contains 15 residues. The CDR3 reads CAWSSWGGSTDTQYF. CDR3 nucleotide sequence: TGTGCCTGGAGTTCATGGGGCGGGAGTACAGATACGCAGTATTTT. The full variable domain, its missing parts supplied by reference TRBV30 and TRBJ2-3, is SQTIHQWPATLVQPVGSPLSLECTVEGTSNPNLYWYRQAAGRGLQLLFYSVGIGQISSEVPQNLSASRPQDRQFILSSKKLLLSDSGFYLCAWSSWGGSTDTQYFGPGTRLTVL.

This clone occurred once. This rearrangement joins TRBV9 to TRBJ2-7; 8 positions match TRBD1. This CDR3 spans 15 amino acids. V shed 0 bases and J 2 bases; nucleotides not matched to a gene: 4. CDR1 and CDR2 (germline): SGDLS, YYNGEE. The CDR3 region has the DNA TGTGCCAGCAGCGTAGGACAGGGGCGCCCCTACGAGCAGTACTTC. Translation gives CASSVGQGRPYEQYF.

This rearrangement joins TRBV6-5 to TRBJ2-1; no firm D call. The CDR3 spans 14 residues. Per germline, CDR1 MNHEY and CDR2 SVGAGI. Trimming took off 4 bases at V and 7 bases at J, with 14 bases between the two ends. Here the CDR3 reads CASSFYSQANEQFF. As DNA, the CDR3 is TGTGCCAGCAGTTTTTATTCCCAAGCGAATGAGCAGTTCTTC.

The chain carries TRBV7-2 and TRBJ2-2; D unclear. Germline CDR1 SGHTA, CDR2 FQGNSA. The CDR3 is made up of 13 amino acids. Trimming took 5 bases from V and 6 from J, leaving 10 bases between them. The CDR3 DNA reads as TGTGCCAGCAGCCCGGCTGGAGCCGGGGAGCTGTTTTTT. It specifies CASSPAGAGELFF.

The chain recombines TRBV28 with TRBJ2-7; 9 bases agree with TRBD1. The V gene's germline CDR1 is MDHEN and CDR2 SYDVKM. The CDR3 totals 14 residues. The junction had 10 bases not matched to a gene; V was cut back by 7 bases and J by 6 bases. The CDR3 DNA sequence: TGTGCCAGCACCTCAGGAACAGGGGGCTCCGAGCAGTACTTC. This codes for CASTSGTGGSEQYF.

This clone has a handful of counts. The chain couples TRBV7-3 to TRBJ1-5; D not certain. V lost 4 bases, J lost 4 bases, and 11 bases lay in between. The CDR3 loop spans 14 amino acids. Germline CDR1 SGHTA, CDR2 FQGTGA. CDR3 in amino acids: CASSSIQRNQPQHF. In DNA, the CDR3 is TGTGCCAGCAGCTCAATACAGAGAAATCAGCCCCAGCATTTT.